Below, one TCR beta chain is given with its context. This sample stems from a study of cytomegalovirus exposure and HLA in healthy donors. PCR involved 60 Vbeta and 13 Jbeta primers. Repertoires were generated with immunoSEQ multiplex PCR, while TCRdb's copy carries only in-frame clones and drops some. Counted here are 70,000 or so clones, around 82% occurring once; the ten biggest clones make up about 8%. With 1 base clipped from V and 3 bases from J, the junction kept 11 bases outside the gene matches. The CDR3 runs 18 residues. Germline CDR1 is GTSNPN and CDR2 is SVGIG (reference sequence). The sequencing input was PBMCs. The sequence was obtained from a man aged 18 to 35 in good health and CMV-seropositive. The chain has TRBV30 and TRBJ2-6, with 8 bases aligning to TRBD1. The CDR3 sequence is CAWSALGTGLYGANVLTF. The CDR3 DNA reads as TGTGCCTGGAGTGCGCTCGGGACAGGTCTATATGGGGCCAACGTCCTGACTTTC.